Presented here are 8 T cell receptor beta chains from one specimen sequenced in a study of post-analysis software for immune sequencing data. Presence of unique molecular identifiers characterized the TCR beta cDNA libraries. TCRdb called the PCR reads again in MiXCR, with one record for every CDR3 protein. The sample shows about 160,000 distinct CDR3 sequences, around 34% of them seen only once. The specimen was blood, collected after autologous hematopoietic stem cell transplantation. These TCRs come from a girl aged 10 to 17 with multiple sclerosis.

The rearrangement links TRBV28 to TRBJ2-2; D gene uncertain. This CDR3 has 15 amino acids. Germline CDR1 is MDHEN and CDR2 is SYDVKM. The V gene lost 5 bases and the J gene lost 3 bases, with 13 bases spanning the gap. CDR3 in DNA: TGTGCCAGCAGTGCTGACACAGAATACACCGGGGAGCTGTTTTTT. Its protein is CASSADTEYTGELFF.

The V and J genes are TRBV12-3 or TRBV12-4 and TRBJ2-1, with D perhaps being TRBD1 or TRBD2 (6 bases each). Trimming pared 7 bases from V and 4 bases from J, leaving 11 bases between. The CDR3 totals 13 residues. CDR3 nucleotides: TGTGCCAGCATCGGGGGCGGTTACAATGAGCAGTTCTTC. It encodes CASIGGGYNEQFF.

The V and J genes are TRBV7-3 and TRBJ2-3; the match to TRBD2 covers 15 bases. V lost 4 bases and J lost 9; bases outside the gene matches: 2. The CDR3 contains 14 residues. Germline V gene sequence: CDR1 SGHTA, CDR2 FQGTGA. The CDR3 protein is CASSSGLAGGTQYF. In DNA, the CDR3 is TGTGCCAGCAGCTCCGGACTAGCGGGGGGGACGCAGTATTTT.

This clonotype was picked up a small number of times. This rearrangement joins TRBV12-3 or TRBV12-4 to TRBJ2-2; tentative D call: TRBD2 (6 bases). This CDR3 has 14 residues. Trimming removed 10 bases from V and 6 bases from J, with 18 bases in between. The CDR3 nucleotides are TGTGCCACCTCTCCTGGACTATTCCCCGGGGAGCTGTTTTTT. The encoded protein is CATSPGLFPGELFF.

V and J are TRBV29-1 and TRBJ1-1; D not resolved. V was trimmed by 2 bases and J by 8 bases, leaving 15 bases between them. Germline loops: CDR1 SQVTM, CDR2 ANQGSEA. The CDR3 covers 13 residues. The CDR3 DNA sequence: TGCAGCGTTGAATTCGCTGGAGCCTCAGAAGCTTTCTTT. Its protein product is CSVEFAGASEAFF.

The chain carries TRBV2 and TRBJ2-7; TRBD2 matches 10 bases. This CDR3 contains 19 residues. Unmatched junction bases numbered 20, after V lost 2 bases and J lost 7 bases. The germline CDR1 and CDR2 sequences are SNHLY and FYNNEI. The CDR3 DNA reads TGTGCCAGCAGTGAATGGGTCTTTTCTAGCGGGAGAGTGGGCGGAGAGCAGTACTTC. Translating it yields CASSEWVFSSGRVGGEQYF.

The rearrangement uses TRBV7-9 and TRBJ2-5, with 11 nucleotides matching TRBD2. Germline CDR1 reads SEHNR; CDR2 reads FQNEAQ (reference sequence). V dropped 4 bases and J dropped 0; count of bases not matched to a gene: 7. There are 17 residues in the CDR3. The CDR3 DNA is TGTGCCAGCAGCTCGGGACTAGCGGAGGGGGACCAAGAGACCCAGTACTTC. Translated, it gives CASSSGLAEGDQETQYF.

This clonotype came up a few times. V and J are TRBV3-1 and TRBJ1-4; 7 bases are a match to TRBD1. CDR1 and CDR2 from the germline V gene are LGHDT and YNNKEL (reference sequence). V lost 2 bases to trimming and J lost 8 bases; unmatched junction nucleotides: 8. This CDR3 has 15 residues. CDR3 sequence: CASSQPSTGREKLFF. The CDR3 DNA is TGTGCCAGCAGCCAACCCTCGACAGGGCGGGAAAAACTGTTTTTT.